This TCR beta chain was profiled in a study of T cells after yellow fever vaccination. UMIs and a universal primer site were added when TCR cDNA was made by 5'RACE template switching. TCRdb redid the calling of the 5' RACE reads with MiXCR, one entry per CDR3 protein. The table lists about 69,000 distinct CDR3 sequences, 5.9% of them singletons. This clonotype was recorded at least ten times. This specimen consisted of CD4+ T cells sorted from PBMCs, obtained more than 14 days after the first yellow fever vaccination. The sequence came from a man between 18 and 29 years old who received the YFV17D yellow fever vaccine.

CDR3 sequence: CASSFVGQGAAGYTF. The CDR3 DNA follows: TGCGCCAGCAGCTTTGTGGGACAGGGGGCGGCCGGCTACACCTTC. This chain links TRBV5-1 with TRBJ1-2; TRBD1 agrees at 12 bases. This CDR3 comprises 15 residues. Per germline, CDR1 SGHRS and CDR2 YFSETQ. Trimming cost V 2 bases and J 8 bases; bases outside gene matches: 7.